This T cell receptor beta chain originates from a study of blood T cell repertoires in COVID-19. The protocol was immunoSEQ multiplex PCR, while the TCRdb copy is restricted to in-frame clones and leaves out a portion. The table lists just over 650,000 clones, over 80% of them singletons. The sequencing sample was made of peripheral blood. This TCR came from a woman in her late teens or twenties with acute or convalescent COVID-19.

This chain's CDR3 is CASVAPGSFYEQYF. As DNA, the CDR3 is TGTGCCTCAGTCGCCCCGGGGTCTTTCTACGAGCAGTACTTC. This sequence joins TRBV6-5 and TRBJ2-7, with D possibly TRBD2 on 5 matching bases. The CDR3 covers 14 residues. Trimming removed 11 bases at V and 3 bases at J, with 20 bases between. Germline V gives CDR1 MNHEY, CDR2 SVGAGI.